This entry lists 9 T cell receptor beta chains sequenced from one sample in a study of beta chain features in type 1 diabetes. Expressed TCRB transcripts were sequenced because the entire RNA isolate underwent reverse transcription. TCRdb's table, derived via immunoSEQ multiplex PCR, lists solely in-frame clones and lacks some. The sample contains almost 350,000 clones, roughly 8% of which appear only once. Sequenced material: central memory CD4+ T cells from blood. The receptor set was obtained from a woman aged 18 to 35 in good health.

The sample holds many counts of this clone. CDR3 protein: CASSLGGSHGELFF. The CDR3 DNA reads as TGTGCCAGCAGCTTGGGAGGGTCCCACGGGGAGCTGTTTTTT. V gene TRBV5-4 combines with J gene TRBJ2-2; TRBD2 might be the D (5 bases). Germline loops: CDR1 SGHNT, CDR2 YYREEE (reference sequence). The CDR3 runs 14 residues. V shed 0 bases and J shed 7 bases, with 10 bases lying between them. The full variable domain, in which reference TRBV5-4 and TRBJ2-2 provide the parts outside the CDR3, is ETGVTQSPTHLIKTRGQQVTLRCSSQSGHNTVSWYQQALGQGPQFIFQYYREEENGRGNFPPRFSGLQFPNYSSELNVNALELDDSALYLCASSLGGSHGELFFGEGSRLTVL.

This clone appeared a few times. The chain couples TRBV29-1 to TRBJ2-5; D gene uncertain. Germline V gene lookup returns CDR1 SQVTM and CDR2 ANQGSEA. The CDR3 is made up of 12 amino acids. Trimming removed 7 bases from V and 1 base from J, with 10 bases in between. The CDR3 protein is CSAAATQETQYF. The CDR3 DNA follows: TGCAGCGCCGCGGCGACCCAAGAGACCCAGTACTTC.

This chain links TRBV4-2 with TRBJ1-5, with D possibly matching TRBD1 (5 bases). The V and J ends lost 3 bases and 5 bases respectively, with 8 bases between them. Germline V gene lookup returns CDR1 LGHNA and CDR2 YNFKEQ. This CDR3 is 13 amino acids long. DNA of the CDR3: TGTGCCAGCAGCCAGGGGGGGGATCAGCCCCAGCATTTT. It translates to CASSQGGDQPQHF.

This rearrangement joins TRBV19 to TRBJ2-5; 9 bases match TRBD1. V lost 6 bases and J lost 6; bases outside the gene matches: 11. CDR3 length: 15 amino acids. Germline lookup yields CDR1 LNHDA and CDR2 SQIVND (reference sequence). The CDR3 sequence is CASSPTGGGGKTQYF. The DNA of the CDR3 is TGTGCCAGTAGCCCGACAGGGGGTGGGGGCAAGACCCAGTACTTC.

This clone was picked up many times. Other DNA variants within this sample encode the same CDR3. The V gene is TRBV7-2, the J gene TRBJ2-1; 10 bases map to TRBD2. CDR1 is SGHTA and CDR2 is FQGNSA in the germline V gene. The ends lost 1 base at V and 7 bases at J; junction bases unmatched: 7. The CDR3 is 16 amino acids. This CDR3 reads CASSLVASGSGNEQFF. The CDR3 nucleotides read TGTGCCAGCAGCTTAGTCGCTAGCGGGAGCGGGAATGAGCAGTTCTTC.

This clone was seen at least ten times. The chain is built from TRBV19 and TRBJ2-3, with 10 nucleotides matching TRBD2. CDR3 length: 17 amino acids. The J segment lost 10 bases and the V segment lost 1 base, leaving 14 bases of the junction unmatched. Germline V gives CDR1 LNHDA, CDR2 SQIVND (reference sequence). In DNA, the CDR3 is TGTGCCAGTAGTATAGGGGGACCGGGACTAGCGCCCCATGCGCAGTATTTT. The encoded protein is CASSIGGPGLAPHAQYF.

The chain recombines TRBV18 with TRBJ1-2; 7 positions match TRBD1. The CDR3 runs 14 residues. J gave up 4 bases and V 2 bases, and 4 bases lay outside the gene matches. The germline CDR1 and CDR2 sequences are KGHSH and LQKENI. The chain's CDR3 is CASSPGTASYGYTF. In DNA form, the CDR3 reads TGTGCCAGCTCACCAGGGACAGCGAGCTATGGCTACACCTTC.

The chain is built from TRBV28 and TRBJ1-1; TRBD1 aligns across 10 bases. The CDR3 covers 19 residues. Germline CDR1 reads MDHEN; CDR2 reads SYDVKM. With V trimmed by 1 base and J by 6 bases, 17 bases remained unmatched. The CDR3 coding sequence is TGTGCCAGCAGTTTATTGATCATTCGCCGGGACAGGGGTGATTCTGAAGCTTTCTTT. Translation gives CASSLLIIRRDRGDSEAFF.

This chain connects TRBV7-9 to TRBJ1-2, with TRBD1 matching over 8 bases. CDR3 length: 15 residues. Germline CDR1 and CDR2: SEHNR and FQNEAQ (reference sequence). The junction had 7 bases not matched to a gene; V was cut back by 5 bases and J by 2 bases. The CDR3 is CASSQQGQGNYGYTF. The CDR3 DNA reads as TGTGCCAGCAGCCAGCAAGGACAGGGAAACTATGGCTACACCTTC. Full variable domain (remainder filled in from reference TRBV7-9 and TRBJ1-2): DTGVSQNPRHKITKRGQNVTFRCDPISEHNRLYWYRQTLGQGPEFLTYFQNEAQLEKSRLLSDRFSAERPKGSFSTLEIQRTEQGDSAMYLCASSQQGQGNYGYTFGSGTRLTVV.